The next 23 T cell receptor beta chains were all read from a single sample in a study of CD8 T cells in Susac syndrome. An amount of RNA that ranged from roughly 0.5 to 1 ug was reverse transcribed with random hexamers. TCRdb re-called the immunoSEQ multiplex PCR reads through MiXCR, storing one row per CDR3 protein. The table has under 200,000 distinct CDR3 sequences, roughly 91% seen once. Sequenced: CD4+ T cells from PBMCs. All receptors come from a human donor with Susac syndrome.

The chain has TRBV7-9 and TRBJ1-1, with no clear D. The CDR3 has 14 residues. V was pared by 1 base and J by 6 bases, with 12 bases between. Germline V gives CDR1 SEHNR, CDR2 FQNEAQ (reference sequence). The DNA of the CDR3 is TGTGCCAGCAGCTTAGAGGTTAATGTGCCTGAAGCTTTCTTT. It codes for CASSLEVNVPEAFF.

The chain combines TRBV9 with TRBJ2-2, with 7 bases aligning to TRBD2. The CDR3 runs to 16 residues. Unmatched junction bases numbered 8, after V lost 6 bases and J lost 0 bases. Germline V gives CDR1 SGDLS, CDR2 YYNGEE. CDR3 residues: CASNPWGGSNTGELFF. As DNA, the CDR3 is TGTGCCAGCAACCCCTGGGGGGGATCGAACACCGGGGAGCTGTTTTTT. Together with reference TRBV9 and TRBJ2-2, the CDR3 gives the full variable domain: DSGVTQTPKHLITATGQRVTLRCSPRSGDLSVYWYQQSLDQGLQFLIQYYNGEERAKGNILERFSAQQFPDLHSELNLSSLELGDSALYFCASNPWGGSNTGELFFGEGSRLTVL.

The rearrangement joins TRBV6-5 to TRBJ2-6; 7 nucleotides align to TRBD1. J lost 2 bases, V lost 6 bases, and 4 bases had no gene match. There are 15 residues in the CDR3. CDR1 and CDR2 (germline): MNHEY, SVGAGI. The CDR3 loop is CASRPTGAGANVLTF. The CDR3 DNA is TGTGCCAGCAGACCTACAGGGGCTGGGGCCAACGTCCTGACTTTC.

This chain links TRBV11-2 with TRBJ2-7; 10 nucleotides align to TRBD2. The V segment lost 6 bases and the J segment 2 bases; nucleotides outside the gene matches: 7. Germline V gene sequence: CDR1 SGHAT, CDR2 FQNNGV. CDR3 length: 15 amino acids. This chain's CDR3 is CASSKGLAGAYEQYF. The CDR3, as DNA: TGTGCCAGCAGTAAGGGGCTAGCGGGAGCCTACGAGCAGTACTTC.

V and J are TRBV7-8 and TRBJ1-1; D is undetermined. V shed 5 bases and J shed 1 base, with 11 bases lying between them. Germline lookup yields CDR1 SGHVS and CDR2 FQNEAQ. The CDR3 runs to 14 residues. In DNA, the CDR3 is TGTGCCAGCAGCACAACCGTGGGGAACACTGAAGCTTTCTTT. Residues: CASSTTVGNTEAFF.

The chain is built from TRBV5-4 and TRBJ2-3; TRBD2 aligns across 7 bases. The CDR3 sequence is 16 residues long. V trimming: 0 bases; J trimming: 4 bases; junction bases outside the gene matches: 8. Looked up from germline, CDR1 is SGHNT and CDR2 is YYREEE (reference sequence). CDR3 sequence (DNA): TGTGCCAGCAGCTTGGGGACTAGAGGAGATTCAGATACGCAGTATTTT. Protein product: CASSLGTRGDSDTQYF.

This sequence joins TRBV28 and TRBJ1-2; D ambiguous. The CDR3 has 12 residues. Deletions cut 5 bases from V and 2 bases from J, with 6 bases between. Per germline, CDR1 MDHEN and CDR2 SYDVKM. CDR3 bases: TGTGCCAGCAGTACAGCGAACTATGGCTACACCTTC. Translation gives CASSTANYGYTF.

V gene TRBV30 combines with J gene TRBJ2-1, with TRBD1 matching 10 bases. V trimming: 2 bases; J trimming: 3 bases; junction bases outside the gene matches: 7. CDR1 is GTSNPN and CDR2 is SVGIG in the germline V gene (reference sequence). The CDR3 is 16 amino acids. CDR3 sequence reads: CAWSPRDRGGYNEQFF. The CDR3, as DNA: TGTGCCTGGAGTCCCCGGGACAGGGGTGGCTACAATGAGCAGTTCTTC.

This clonotype has a single count. The chain couples TRBV2 to TRBJ2-2; possibly TRBD1 for D (6 bases). CDR1 is SNHLY and CDR2 is FYNNEI in the germline V gene. The CDR3 is 18 residues long. Deletions cut 2 bases from V and 6 bases from J, with 22 bases between. The CDR3 protein is CASSEIGTTGMESGELFF. The CDR3 DNA reads as TGTGCCAGCAGTGAAATCGGGACCACAGGGATGGAGTCCGGGGAGCTGTTTTTT.

V is TRBV2 and J is TRBJ1-2, with D possibly TRBD1 on 5 matching bases. The germline gives CDR1 SNHLY, CDR2 FYNNEI. This CDR3 region has 13 residues. With 4 bases removed from V and 8 bases from J, the gap between germline ends came to 14 bases. The CDR3 coding sequence is TGTGCCAGCAGTGTTCAGACAGTTAAGGGCTACACCTTC. Translation: CASSVQTVKGYTF.

This chain connects TRBV9 to TRBJ2-5; D assignment may be TRBD1 or TRBD2 (5 bases each). The ends were cut back, 2 bases at V and 6 bases at J, with 17 bases in the middle. The CDR3 has 15 amino acids. CDR1 SGDLS and CDR2 YYNGEE come from the germline V gene. The CDR3 region is CASSVGTTPQQTQYF. In DNA, the CDR3 is TGTGCCAGCAGCGTCGGGACGACACCTCAACAGACCCAGTACTTC. Full variable domain (remainder filled in from reference TRBV9 and TRBJ2-5): DSGVTQTPKHLITATGQRVTLRCSPRSGDLSVYWYQQSLDQGLQFLIQYYNGEERAKGNILERFSAQQFPDLHSELNLSSLELGDSALYFCASSVGTTPQQTQYFGPGTRLLVL.

This clonotype was recorded once. V gene TRBV5-1 combines with J gene TRBJ2-5; D is ambiguous. The CDR3 length is 13 residues. V lost 0 bases to trimming and J lost 3 bases, with 6 bases between them. The V gene's germline CDR1 is SGHRS and CDR2 YFSETQ. Here the CDR3 reads CASSLGAEETQYF. CDR3 DNA sequence: TGCGCCAGCAGCTTGGGGGCCGAAGAGACCCAGTACTTC.

The table lists this clonotype with a few counts. This CDR3 reads CAWSVTVEKLFF. The CDR3 nucleotides are TGTGCCTGGAGTGTTACTGTTGAAAAACTGTTTTTT. J is TRBJ1-4 and V is TRBV30; D is unresolved. The CDR3 contains 12 residues. V was clipped by 0 bases and J by 7 bases, with 6 bases between them. Germline values: CDR1 GTSNPN, CDR2 SVGIG (reference sequence). The full variable domain, rest sourced from reference TRBV30 and TRBJ1-4, is SQTIHQWPATLVQPVGSPLSLECTVEGTSNPNLYWYRQAAGRGLQLLFYSVGIGQISSEVPQNLSASRPQDRQFILSSKKLLLSDSGFYLCAWSVTVEKLFFGSGTQLSVL.

This sequence joins TRBV5-4 and TRBJ2-5; either TRBD1 or TRBD2 may fit D (5 bases each). Trimming stripped 5 bases from V and 6 bases from J, with 17 bases between. Germline loops: CDR1 SGHNT, CDR2 YYREEE (reference sequence). The CDR3 is made up of 14 amino acids. CDR3 DNA: TGTGCCAGCAGTCGGGACCAGACGACAAAGACCCAGTACTTC. Translation gives CASSRDQTTKTQYF. The whole variable domain, remainder taken from reference TRBV5-4 and TRBJ2-5, is ETGVTQSPTHLIKTRGQQVTLRCSSQSGHNTVSWYQQALGQGPQFIFQYYREEENGRGNFPPRFSGLQFPNYSSELNVNALELDDSALYLCASSRDQTTKTQYFGPGTRLLVL.

The chain uses TRBV20-1 and TRBJ2-3; weak D call: TRBD2 (5 bases). The CDR3 sequence is 13 residues long. V was trimmed by 2 bases and J by 9 bases, leaving 15 bases between them. Germline CDR1 reads DFQATT; CDR2 reads SNEGSKA (reference sequence). CDR3 protein: CSARLTRTGTQYF. CDR3 DNA: TGCAGTGCTAGACTAACTAGGACGGGCACGCAGTATTTT.

The chain carries TRBV28 and TRBJ2-4; TRBD1 is a possible D gene (6 bases). In germline, CDR1 is MDHEN, CDR2 SYDVKM. The CDR3 covers 16 residues. Trimming removed 5 bases at V and 0 bases at J, with 14 bases between. As DNA, the CDR3 is TGTGCCAGCAGTCTACCGACAGGTTCAGCCAAAAACATTCAGTACTTC. It is translated as CASSLPTGSAKNIQYF.

The chain joins TRBV15 to TRBJ2-2; maybe TRBD1 (5 bases). V was cut by 5 bases and J by 13 bases, with 17 bases left in between. The CDR3 spans 13 residues. The germline V gene encodes CDR1 LNHNV and CDR2 YYDKDF (reference sequence). CDR3 amino acids: CATSSADTQGLFF. CDR3 DNA sequence: TGTGCCACCAGCTCGGCAGATACCCAGGGGCTGTTTTTT.

The chain is built from TRBV3-1 and TRBJ2-7; D is ambiguous. Germline CDR1 is LGHDT and CDR2 is YNNKEL (reference sequence). V lost 0 bases and J lost 4, with 7 bases in between. The CDR3 covers 13 residues. The CDR3 protein is CASSQEVVYEQYF. For the CDR3, the DNA is TGTGCCAGCAGCCAAGAGGTAGTTTACGAGCAGTACTTC.

The chain couples TRBV5-1 to TRBJ1-1; D gene uncertain. The CDR3 covers 15 residues. Trimming pared 1 base from V and 0 bases from J, leaving 10 bases between. Germline loops: CDR1 SGHRS, CDR2 YFSETQ. DNA for the CDR3: TGCGCCAGCAGCTTGATGGACGGCATGAACACTGAAGCTTTCTTT. Its translation: CASSLMDGMNTEAFF.

CDR3 nucleotide sequence: TGTGCCAGCAGCTCGCAGGGAACTGAAGCTTTCTTT. Amino acid sequence: CASSSQGTEAFF. The rearrangement uses TRBV11-2 and TRBJ1-1; TRBD1 is a possible D gene (5 bases). CDR1 and CDR2 from the germline V gene are SGHAT and FQNNGV. This CDR3 region has 12 residues. V was trimmed by 4 bases and J by 5 bases, leaving 8 bases between them.

The chain joins TRBV11-1 to TRBJ2-3; no firm D call. CDR1 and CDR2 from the germline V gene are SGHAT and FQDESV (reference sequence). Trimming pared 2 bases from V and 2 bases from J, leaving 14 bases between. The CDR3 has 16 amino acids. As DNA, the CDR3 is TGTGCCAGCAGCTTACTGCTAGGGATAGCCACAGATACGCAGTATTTT. Translated, it gives CASSLLLGIATDTQYF. The entire variable domain, with the rest obtained from reference TRBV11-1 and TRBJ2-3, is as follows: EAEVAQSPRYKITEKSQAVAFWCDPISGHATLYWYRQILGQGPELLVQFQDESVVDDSQLPKDRFSAERLKGVDSTLKIQPAELGDSAMYLCASSLLLGIATDTQYFGPGTRLTVL.

The chain joins TRBV5-1 to TRBJ1-6, with no clear D. Trimming removed 2 bases from V and 3 bases from J, with 18 bases in between. Germline CDR1 and CDR2: SGHRS and YFSETQ. The CDR3 sequence is 18 residues long. The CDR3 DNA reads TGCGCCAGCAGCTTTGGCCGTGGTGGGGAGTTCTATAATTCACCCCTCCACTTT. Its protein is CASSFGRGGEFYNSPLHF.

This sequence joins TRBV2 and TRBJ2-1; TRBD1 matches at 11 bases. J lost 4 bases, V lost 3 bases, and 2 bases had no gene match. The CDR3 has 15 amino acids. Germline V gene sequence: CDR1 SNHLY, CDR2 FYNNEI. The CDR3 DNA sequence: TGTGCCAGCAGTGAGGGGGACAGGGGGTACAATGAGCAGTTCTTC. This translates into CASSEGDRGYNEQFF.